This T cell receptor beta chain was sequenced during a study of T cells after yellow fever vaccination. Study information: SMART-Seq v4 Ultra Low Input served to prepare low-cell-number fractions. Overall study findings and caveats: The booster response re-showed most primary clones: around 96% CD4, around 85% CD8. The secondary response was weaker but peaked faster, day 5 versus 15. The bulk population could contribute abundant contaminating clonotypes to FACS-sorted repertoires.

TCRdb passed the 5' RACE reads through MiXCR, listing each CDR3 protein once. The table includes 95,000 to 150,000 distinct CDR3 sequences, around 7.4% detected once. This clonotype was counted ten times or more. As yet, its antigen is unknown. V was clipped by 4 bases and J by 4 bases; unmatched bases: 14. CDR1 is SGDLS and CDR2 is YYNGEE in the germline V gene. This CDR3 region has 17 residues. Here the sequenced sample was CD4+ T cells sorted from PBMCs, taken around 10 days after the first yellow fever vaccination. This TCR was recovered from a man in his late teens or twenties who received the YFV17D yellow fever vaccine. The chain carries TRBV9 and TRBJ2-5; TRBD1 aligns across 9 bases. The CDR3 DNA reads TGTGCCAGCAGCAAACGTGCATGGGGACAGGGTCGAGAGACCCAGTACTTC. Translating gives CASSKRAWGQGRETQYF.